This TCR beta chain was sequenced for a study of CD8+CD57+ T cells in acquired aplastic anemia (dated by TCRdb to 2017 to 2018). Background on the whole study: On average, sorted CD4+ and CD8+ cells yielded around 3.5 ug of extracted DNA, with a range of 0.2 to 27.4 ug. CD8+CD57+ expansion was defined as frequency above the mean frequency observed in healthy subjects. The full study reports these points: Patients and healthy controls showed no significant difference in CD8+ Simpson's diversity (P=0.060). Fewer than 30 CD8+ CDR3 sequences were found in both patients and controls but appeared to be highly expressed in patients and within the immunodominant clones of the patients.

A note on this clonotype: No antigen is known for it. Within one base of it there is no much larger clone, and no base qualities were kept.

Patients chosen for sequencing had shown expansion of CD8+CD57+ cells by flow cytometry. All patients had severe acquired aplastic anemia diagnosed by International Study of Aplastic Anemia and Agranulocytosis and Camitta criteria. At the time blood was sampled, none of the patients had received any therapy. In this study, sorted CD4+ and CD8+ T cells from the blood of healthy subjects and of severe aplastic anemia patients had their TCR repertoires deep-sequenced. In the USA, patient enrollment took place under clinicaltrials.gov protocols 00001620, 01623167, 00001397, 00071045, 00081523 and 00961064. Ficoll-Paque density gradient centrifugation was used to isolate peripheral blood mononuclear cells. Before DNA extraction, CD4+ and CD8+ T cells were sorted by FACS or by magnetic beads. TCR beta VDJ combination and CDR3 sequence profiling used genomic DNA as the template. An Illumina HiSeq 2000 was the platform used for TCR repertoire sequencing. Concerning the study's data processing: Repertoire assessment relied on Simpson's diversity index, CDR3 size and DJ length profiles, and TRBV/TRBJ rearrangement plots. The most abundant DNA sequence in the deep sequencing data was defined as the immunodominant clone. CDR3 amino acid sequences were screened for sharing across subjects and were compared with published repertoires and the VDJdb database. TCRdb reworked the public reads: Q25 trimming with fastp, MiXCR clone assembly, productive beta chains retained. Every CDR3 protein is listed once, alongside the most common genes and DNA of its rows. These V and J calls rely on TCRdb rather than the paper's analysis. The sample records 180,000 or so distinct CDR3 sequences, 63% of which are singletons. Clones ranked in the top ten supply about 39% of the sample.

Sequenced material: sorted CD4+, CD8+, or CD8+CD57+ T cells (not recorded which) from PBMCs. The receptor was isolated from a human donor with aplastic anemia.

Here is the DNA: TGTGCCAGTAAGGGTGACAATGAGCAGTTCTTC. Its protein is CASKGDNEQFF. This receptor chain uses TRBV19 and TRBJ2-1, with the D gene not confidently named. Cut back by 7 bases and 5 bases, the V and J ends lie 6 bases apart. The cysteine opens and the phenylalanine closes a CDR3 of 11 amino acids. Just the 33-base CDR3 DNA is kept, in frame starting at base 1. CDR1 and CDR2 are drawn from the germline V gene (reference sequence): LNHDA, SQIVND. Beyond the CDR3, the reference TRBV19 and TRBJ2-1 genes provide the residues; the full variable domain reads: DGGITQSPKYLFRKEGQNVTLSCEQNLNHDAMYWYRQDPGQGLRLIYYSQIVNDFQKGDIAEGYSVSREKKESFPLTVTSAQKNPTAFYLCASKGDNEQFFGPGTRLTVL.